These T cell receptor beta chains were read from a single sample in a study of blood T cell repertoires in COVID-19. Some clones are missing from TCRdb's copy, which holds only in-frame ones; the method was immunoSEQ multiplex PCR. The sample contains 200,000 to 250,000 clones, about 82% of which appear only once. Material for sequencing was peripheral blood. All receptors come from a woman in her sixties with active or convalescent COVID-19. Each CDR3 is given with its conserved first and last residue.

V gene: TRBV28
CDR3 protein: CASRQATGGNQPQHF

V gene: TRBV11-3
CDR3 protein: CASSIEVAGFTVQETQYF

V gene: TRBV5-1
CDR3 protein: CASSPPGLALHQETQYF

V gene: TRBV3-1/TRBV3-2
CDR3 protein: CASSQAWDGTGGYTF

V gene: TRBV6-5
CDR3 protein: CASQRTAGDTQYF

V gene: TRBV21-1
CDR3 protein: CASSKSGDGWGGYTF

V gene: TRBV30
CDR3 protein: CAWTSGSYGYTF

V gene: TRBV6-1
CDR3 protein: CASSESGHFNYGYTF

V gene: TRBV12-5
CDR3 protein: CASGLGPLGGEQFF

V gene: TRBV7-2
CDR3 protein: CASSQTLRLRGSYEQYF

V gene: TRBV13
CDR3 protein: CASSLSGGALGANVLTF

V gene: TRBV27
CDR3 protein: CASSLKEGTGFNFSNQPQHF

V gene: TRBV27
CDR3 protein: CASSTETSLNTGELFF

V gene: TRBV4-2
CDR3 protein: CASSQLTLAGGSADTQYF

V gene: TRBV2
CDR3 protein: CASHLDRSLTEAFF

V gene: TRBV18
CDR3 protein: CASSPGTGNQPQHF

V gene: TRBV6-1
CDR3 protein: CASSEITTGAIVF

V gene: TRBV28
CDR3 protein: CASSLDGTNYGYTF

V gene: TRBV5-5
CDR3 protein: CASSLAGETEAFF

V gene: TRBV6-5
CDR3 protein: CASRIWYQGNTEAFF

V gene: TRBV19
CDR3 protein: CASSIAGVGLAEQFF

V gene: TRBV7-9
CDR3 protein: CASSLGSTGSADTQYF

V gene: TRBV28
CDR3 protein: CASSFITIQAHQPQHF

V gene: TRBV10-3
CDR3 protein: CAIKLSGGRDTQYF

V gene: TRBV5-5
CDR3 protein: CASSLAEGIGEKLFF

V gene: TRBV15
CDR3 protein: CATSRDYSGANEQFF

V gene: TRBV4-1
CDR3 protein: CASSQGDFDEQYF

V gene: TRBV5-8
CDR3 protein: CASSLGTSARTDTQYF

V gene: TRBV5-1
CDR3 protein: CASSRVLPGQGYNEQFF

V gene: TRBV6-1
CDR3 protein: CASSEVAGGGEKLFF

V gene: TRBV30
CDR3 protein: CAWSLTPTGLREKLFF

V gene: TRBV18
CDR3 protein: CASSPPPRENYGYTF

V gene: TRBV14
CDR3 protein: CASSQVPGIWSEAFF

V gene: TRBV12-3/TRBV12-4
CDR3 protein: CASSRDRDSEAFF

V gene: TRBV2
CDR3 protein: CASIDGVFDNEQFF

V gene: TRBV7-2
CDR3 protein: CASSFESTSVREQFF

V gene: TRBV30
CDR3 protein: CAWRERTGEHQPQHF

V gene: TRBV7-8
CDR3 protein: CASSLKTGVNQPQHF

V gene: TRBV6-8
CDR3 protein: CAPTEDQPQHF

V gene: TRBV25-1
CDR3 protein: CASSELGSGSGANVLTF

V gene: TRBV27
CDR3 protein: CASSPHAASSYNEQFF

V gene: TRBV12-3/TRBV12-4
CDR3 protein: CASTREGSPLHF

V gene: TRBV10-2
CDR3 protein: CATTNKASFGELFF

V gene: TRBV6-4
CDR3 protein: CASSTEVGANVLTF

V gene: TRBV29-1
CDR3 protein: CSVPGHENTEAFF

V gene: TRBV5-4
CDR3 protein: CASSPWTSGSDEQFF

V gene: TRBV5-1
CDR3 protein: CASSFEGSSVGYEQYF

V gene: TRBV6-6
CDR3 protein: CASSPREAGVETQYF

V gene: TRBV4-2
CDR3 protein: CASSQDLGVTGTGPQHF